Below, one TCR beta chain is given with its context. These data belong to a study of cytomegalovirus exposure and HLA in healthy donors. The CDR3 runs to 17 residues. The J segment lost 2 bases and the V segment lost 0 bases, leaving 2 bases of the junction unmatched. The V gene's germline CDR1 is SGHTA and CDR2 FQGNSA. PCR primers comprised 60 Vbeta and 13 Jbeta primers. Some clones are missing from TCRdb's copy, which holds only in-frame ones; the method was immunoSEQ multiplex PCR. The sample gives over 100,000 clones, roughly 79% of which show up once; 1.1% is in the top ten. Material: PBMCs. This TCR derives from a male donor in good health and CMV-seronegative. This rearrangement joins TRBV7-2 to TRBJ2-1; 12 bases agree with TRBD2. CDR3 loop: CASSLAASGGAYNEQFF. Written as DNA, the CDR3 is TGTGCCAGCAGCTTAGCGGCTAGCGGGGGGGCCTACAATGAGCAGTTCTTC.